A selection of T cell receptor beta chains follows, all from one sample in a study of shared clonotypes between healthy human individuals. The table came from immunoSEQ multiplex PCR; TCRdb's copy has only in-frame clones and leaves some out. The data hold about 2.2 million clones, with 90% to 95% observed a single time. The sequenced material came from naive CD8+ T cells from PBMCs. These receptors all come from a man aged 18 to 30 in good health. Some clones in this sample may be carry-over from other donors' samples. Both conserved end residues are part of each CDR3. A D gene is named only where the DNA matches it firmly. Where a row states a size, it is once, few, many or the class of an expanded clone; other rows omit it.

TRBJ2-7,.,TRBV28,.,TGTGCCAGCGACGACAGAACCTCCTACGAGCAGTACTTC,CASDDRTSYEQYF
TRBJ1-5,.,TRBV28,.,TGTGCCAGCAGTGAAGACTGGACTAACCATCAGCCCCAGCATTTT,CASSEDWTNHQPQHF
TRBJ1-2,.,TRBV6-5,.,TGTGCCAGCAGTACCGGGAGCCTCTATGGCTACACCTTC,CASSTGSLYGYTF
TRBJ2-7,.,TRBV7-9,TRBD1,TGTGCCAGCAGCTCAACTCCGGGACAGGGTTCCGAGCAGTACTTC,CASSSTPGQGSEQYF
TRBJ2-1,.,TRBV27,.,TGTGCCAGCAGTTTTAACCCCTACAATGAGCAGTTCTTC,CASSFNPYNEQFF
TRBJ1-2,.,TRBV6-5,TRBD1,TGTGCCAGCAGTGTTTTTCAGGGGGAGGATGGCTACACCTTC,CASSVFQGEDGYTF
TRBJ2-1,.,TRBV10-1,.,TGCGCCAGCAGTGAGGCTACAGGGAATGAGCAGTTCTTC,CASSEATGNEQFF
TRBJ2-1,.,TRBV7-9,.,TGTGCCAGCAGCCTCAATCAAGTCAATGAGCAGTTCTTC,CASSLNQVNEQFF
TRBJ1-5,few,TRBV7-3,.,TGTGCCAGCAGCTTAACGCTCGGGGAGCCCCAGCATTTT,CASSLTLGEPQHF
TRBJ2-7,.,TRBV4-3,TRBD2,TGCGCCAGCAGCCAGGCCTGGACTAGCGGGAGTGTCCCAAGGTACGAGCAGTACTTC,CASSQAWTSGSVPRYEQYF